These T cell receptor beta chains were read from a single sample in a study of T-cell reconstitution after alpha-beta-depleted transplantation in children. Each CDR3 protein gets one entry after TCRdb re-called the PCR reads with MiXCR. The table records about 150,000 distinct CDR3 sequences, approximately 12% of them present only once. The material was PBMCs, obtained before TCRalphabeta/CD19-depleted stem cell transplant. The receptors were sampled from a boy aged 2 to 10 with acute myeloid leukemia, due to receive a stem cell transplant. The CDR3 runs from the conserved cysteine through the conserved F or W. The D gene is left open where the match is weak. The size of a clone is reported for some rows only, either as once, few or many, or as a class for expanded clones.

j_call v_call clone_size d_call cdr3_nt cdr3_aa
TRBJ2-1 TRBV3-1 - - TGTGCCTGCTCCCCGAGGGGGAGGCGGGGGCCGAACAATGAGCAGTTCTTC CACSPRGRRGPNNEQFF
TRBJ2-1 TRBV24-1 few TRBD2 TGTGCCACCGGGCGGCGGGGGTTCAATGAGCAGTTCTTC CATGRRGFNEQFF
TRBJ1-1 TRBV6-1 many - TGTGCCAGCAGTGGCGGAGAGAACACTGAAGCTTTCTTT CASSGGENTEAFF
TRBJ2-3 TRBV5-1 many - TGCGCCAGCAGCTTGCAACAAGGGGGAGATACGCAGTATTTT CASSLQQGGDTQYF
TRBJ1-2 TRBV20-1 many - TGCAGTGCTGAACTTGAGAGAGTCTACACCTTC CSAELERVYTF
TRBJ2-2 TRBV2 many - TGTGCCAGCAGAGGCGGGACAGCGAACACCGGGGAGCTGTTTTTT CASRGGTANTGELFF
TRBJ1-1 TRBV19 many - TGTGCCAGTAGTATATCAACAGGTGAAGCTTTCTTT CASSISTGEAFF
TRBJ2-5 TRBV3-1 few - TGTGCCTGCAGCCCGCGAAGAGGGAGCGGGCAAGAGACCCAGTACTTC CACSPRRGSGQETQYF
TRBJ2-5 TRBV20-1 many - TGCAGTGCTAGTCCCAGGGCGGGTGCGGAGTACTTC CSASPRAGAEYF
TRBJ2-5 TRBV7-9 many - TGTGCCTCCCACCCAACAGAGACCCAGTACTTC CASHPTETQYF
TRBJ2-7 TRBV5-5 many - TGTGCCAGCAGCCTCCTGACTGAAAGTCGCTCCTACGAGCAGTACTTC CASSLLTESRSYEQYF
TRBJ2-5 TRBV6-5 many - TGTGCCAGCACCCCCGGTGCGGGGACCCAGTACTTC CASTPGAGTQYF
TRBJ2-7 TRBV28 many TRBD1 TGTGCCAGCAGGCTCGCCGGGACAGTGAACGAGCAGTACTTC CASRLAGTVNEQYF
TRBJ1-6 TRBV20-1 many - TGCAGTGCACTACCGGGACCAAATTCACCCCTCCACTTT CSALPGPNSPLHF
TRBJ2-1 TRBV12-3/TRBV12-4 many - TGTGCCAGCAGGTTTCAGGGTGGCTCCTACAATGAGCAGTTCTTC CASRFQGGSYNEQFF
TRBJ2-1 TRBV15 many - TGTGCCACCAGCTCAGGCTTCGGGTACGATGAGCAGTTCTTC CATSSGFGYDEQFF
TRBJ2-3 TRBV24-1 many - TGTGCCACCAGTGATTATGGGGAGACAGATACGCAGTATTTT CATSDYGETDTQYF
TRBJ1-5 TRBV20-1 many - TGCAGTGCTAGAGATCAGGGGCAGCCCCAGCATTTT CSARDQGQPQHF
TRBJ1-2 TRBV7-6 - TRBD1 TGTGCCAGCAGCTTAGCCGGGACAGGGGTTGACTATGGCTACACCTTC CASSLAGTGVDYGYTF
TRBJ1-1 TRBV18 many - TGTGCCAGCTCACCACGGGGTGCGAACACTGAAGCTTTCTTT CASSPRGANTEAFF
TRBJ2-1 TRBV3-1 many TRBD2 TGTGCCAGCAGCCCCCGGCTAGCGGGGACCCCCAATGAGCAGTTCTTC CASSPRLAGTPNEQFF
TRBJ2-7 TRBV29-1 many - TGCAGCGTTGGATCAGGAGTATCCTACGAGCAGTACTTC CSVGSGVSYEQYF
TRBJ2-3 TRBV28 many TRBD2 TGTGCCAGCAGTCTAGCGGGAGATACAGATACGCAGTATTTT CASSLAGDTDTQYF